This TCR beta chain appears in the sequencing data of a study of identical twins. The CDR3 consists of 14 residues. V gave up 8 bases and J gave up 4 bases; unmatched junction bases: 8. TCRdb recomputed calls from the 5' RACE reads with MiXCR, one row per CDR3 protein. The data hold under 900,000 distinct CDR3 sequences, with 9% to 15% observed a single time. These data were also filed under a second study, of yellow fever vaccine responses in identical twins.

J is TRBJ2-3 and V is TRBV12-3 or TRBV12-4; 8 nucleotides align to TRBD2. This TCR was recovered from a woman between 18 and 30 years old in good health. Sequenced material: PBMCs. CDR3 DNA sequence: TGTGCCAGCGCAACCGCGGGAGGAGCAGATACGCAGTATTTT. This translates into CASATAGGADTQYF.